These 15 T cell receptor beta chains were all obtained from the same sample, sequenced in a study of cytomegalovirus exposure and HLA in healthy donors. Measured with immunoSEQ multiplex PCR; TCRdb has only the in-frame clones, and not every one. The data show around 300,000 clones, around 90% seen once. Specimen: PBMCs. All receptors derive from a woman aged 25 to 45 in good health and CMV-seropositive.

The V call is TRBV29-1, the J call TRBJ2-1; TRBD1 matches at 7 bases. This CDR3 comprises 14 residues. With 6 bases clipped from V and 6 bases from J, the junction kept 11 bases outside the gene matches. Germline assignment: CDR1 SQVTM and CDR2 ANQGSEA. DNA of the CDR3: TGCAGCGTCCCTAGTTGGGACAGTCGCAATGAGCAGTTCTTC. It codes for CSVPSWDSRNEQFF.

The V and J genes are TRBV25-1 and TRBJ2-3; D may be TRBD1 or TRBD2 (5 bases each). This CDR3 is built from 15 residues. V was shortened by 3 bases and J by 4 bases, with 14 bases between the two germline ends. Germline CDR1 reads MGHDK; CDR2 reads SYGVNS. The CDR3, as DNA: TGTGCCAGCAGTGACCCCCAGGGAGAGGCAGATACGCAGTATTTT. Amino acids: CASSDPQGEADTQYF.

This clone appeared a few times. The chain uses TRBV27 and TRBJ2-1, with 9 positions matching TRBD2. The CDR3 has 18 residues. Germline CDR1 and CDR2: MNHEY and SMNVEV (reference sequence). Losses at the gene ends were 1 base for V and 4 bases for J; bases not matched to a gene: 11. CDR3 bases: TGTGCCAGCAGTTTATGGGGTGGCGGGAGGGCGGAGTACAATGAGCAGTTCTTC. Encoded protein: CASSLWGGGRAEYNEQFF.

The chain has TRBV9 and TRBJ1-3; D uncertain. The germline V gene has CDR1 SGDLS and CDR2 YYNGEE. This CDR3 spans 15 amino acids. V shed 0 bases and J shed 4 bases, with 11 bases lying between them. DNA for the CDR3: TGTGCCAGCAGCGTAGGCGGTCACCGAGGAAACACCATATATTTT. This codes for CASSVGGHRGNTIYF.

This clone was picked up a small number of times. This chain joins TRBV2 and TRBJ2-7; 8 nucleotides agree with TRBD1. J was trimmed by 4 bases and V by 6 bases; bases with no gene match: 5. The germline CDR1 and CDR2 sequences are SNHLY and FYNNEI. There are 13 residues in the CDR3. The CDR3 DNA is TGTGCCAGCAGCGGACAGGGACTTTACGAGCAGTACTTC. It is translated as CASSGQGLYEQYF. Full variable domain (rest looked up from reference TRBV2 and TRBJ2-7): EPEVTQTPSHQVTQMGQEVILRCVPISNHLYFYWYRQILGQKVEFLVSFYNNEISEKSEIFDDQFSVERPDGSNFTLKIRSTKLEDSAMYFCASSGQGLYEQYFGPGTRLTVT.

The rearrangement joins TRBV6-6 to TRBJ1-2; no clear D. Trimming removed 4 bases from V and 8 bases from J, with 14 bases in between. CDR1 MNHNY and CDR2 SVGAGI come from the germline V gene (reference sequence). The CDR3 is made up of 13 amino acids. The CDR3 is CASSSLQIQGYTF. CDR3 in DNA: TGTGCCAGCAGTTCTTTACAGATCCAGGGCTACACCTTC.

J is TRBJ2-1 and V is TRBV27; 9 bases are a match to TRBD1. Trimming took 5 bases from V and 8 from J; bases not matched to a gene: 10. The CDR3 sequence is 15 residues long. Looked up from germline, CDR1 is MNHEY and CDR2 is SMNVEV (reference sequence). The chain's CDR3 is CASSPPGQGPDEQFF. In DNA form, the CDR3 reads TGTGCCAGCAGTCCTCCGGGACAGGGTCCGGATGAGCAGTTCTTC.

This clone was detected only once. The CDR3 reads CASSLPGYGYTF. In DNA form, the CDR3 reads TGTGCCAGCAGCCTCCCAGGCTATGGCTACACCTTC. The J gene is TRBJ1-2, the V gene TRBV5-6; no clear D gene. V was cut by 4 bases and J by 4 bases, with 8 bases left in between. The CDR3 is 12 residues long. Germline-derived CDR1 and CDR2 are SGHDT and YYEEEE.

This sequence joins TRBV4-3 and TRBJ1-1; 11 nucleotides line up with TRBD1. Unmatched junction bases numbered 5, after V lost 3 bases and J lost 8 bases. Germline assignment: CDR1 LGHNA and CDR2 YSLEER. There are 14 residues in the CDR3. CDR3 nucleotides: TGCGCCAGCAGCCACGGACAGGGGGCGTACGAAGCTTTCTTT. Its protein is CASSHGQGAYEAFF.

The chain has TRBV19 and TRBJ1-3; D is uncertain. The V end was cut by 3 bases, the J end by 4 bases, with 4 bases between. Per the germline V gene, CDR1 is LNHDA and CDR2 is SQIVND (reference sequence). The CDR3 length is 12 residues. The CDR3, as DNA: TGTGCCAGTAGTATTCCCGGAAACACCATATATTTT. This encodes CASSIPGNTIYF.

This clone showed up just once. J is TRBJ2-3 and V is TRBV28; a possible D gene is TRBD2 (5 bases). This CDR3 has 14 amino acids. CDR1 and CDR2 (germline): MDHEN, SYDVKM. V shed 8 bases and J shed 2 bases, with 14 bases lying between them. CDR3 loop: CASRTGGNTDTQYF. CDR3 DNA: TGTGCCAGCCGGACCGGAGGTAACACAGATACGCAGTATTTT.

CDR3 in amino acids: CASSQQSGYEQYF. The DNA of the CDR3 is TGCGCCAGCAGCCAACAATCTGGATACGAGCAGTACTTC. The chain employs TRBV5-1 and TRBJ2-7; D is uncertain. V lost 4 bases and J lost 4, with 12 bases in between. From germline, CDR1 is SGHRS and CDR2 YFSETQ. The CDR3 extends over 13 amino acids.

This chain connects TRBV6-1 to TRBJ2-5; 12 nucleotides align to TRBD2. The germline V gene has CDR1 MNHNS and CDR2 SASEGT. The CDR3 is made up of 13 amino acids. The trim removed 10 bases at V and 13 bases at J, leaving 13 bases unmatched. CDR3 bases: TGTGCCACATCCCCAACTAGCGGGGGGCCGTGGTACTTC. As protein: CATSPTSGGPWYF.

The chain uses TRBV29-1 and TRBJ2-7, with 12 bases matching TRBD2. V was clipped by 3 bases and J by 5 bases; unmatched bases: 2. The CDR3 runs 13 residues. The germline V gene has CDR1 SQVTM and CDR2 ANQGSEA. CDR3 region: CSVEASGGDEQYF. CDR3 DNA sequence: TGCAGCGTTGAGGCTAGCGGGGGGGACGAGCAGTACTTC.

The CDR3 loop is CASSLWSRRYEQYF. In DNA form, the CDR3 reads TGTGCCAGCAGCTTGTGGTCTAGACGCTACGAGCAGTACTTC. V and J are TRBV13 and TRBJ2-7; D call uncertain. V lost 3 bases and J lost 3, with 12 bases in between. This CDR3 has 14 amino acids. The V gene's germline CDR1 is PRHDT and CDR2 FYEKMQ (reference sequence).